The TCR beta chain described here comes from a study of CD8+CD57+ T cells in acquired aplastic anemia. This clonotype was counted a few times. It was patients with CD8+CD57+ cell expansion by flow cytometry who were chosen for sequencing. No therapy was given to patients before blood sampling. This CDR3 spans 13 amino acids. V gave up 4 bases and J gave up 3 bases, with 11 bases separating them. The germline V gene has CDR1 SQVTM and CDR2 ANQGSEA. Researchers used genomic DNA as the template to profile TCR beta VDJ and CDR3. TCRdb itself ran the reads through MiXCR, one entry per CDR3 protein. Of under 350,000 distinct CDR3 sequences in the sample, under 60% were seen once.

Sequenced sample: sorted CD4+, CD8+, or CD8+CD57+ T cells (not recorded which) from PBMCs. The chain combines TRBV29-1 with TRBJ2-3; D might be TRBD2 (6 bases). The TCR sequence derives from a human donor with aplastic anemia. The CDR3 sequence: CSVAVEGTDTQYF. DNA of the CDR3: TGCAGCGTTGCGGTGGAGGGGACAGATACGCAGTATTTT.